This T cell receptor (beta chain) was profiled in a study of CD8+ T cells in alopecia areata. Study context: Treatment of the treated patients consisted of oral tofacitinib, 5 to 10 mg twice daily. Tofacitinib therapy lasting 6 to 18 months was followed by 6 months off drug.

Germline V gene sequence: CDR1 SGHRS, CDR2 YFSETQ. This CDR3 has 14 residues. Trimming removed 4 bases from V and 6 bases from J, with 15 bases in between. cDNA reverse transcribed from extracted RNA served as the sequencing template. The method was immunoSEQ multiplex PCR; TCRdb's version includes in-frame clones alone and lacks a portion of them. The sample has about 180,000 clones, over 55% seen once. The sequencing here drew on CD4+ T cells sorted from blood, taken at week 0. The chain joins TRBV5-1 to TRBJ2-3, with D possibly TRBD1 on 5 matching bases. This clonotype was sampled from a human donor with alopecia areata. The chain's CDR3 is CASSLRQKQDTQYF. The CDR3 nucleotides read TGCGCCAGCAGCCTACGACAGAAGCAGGATACGCAGTATTTT. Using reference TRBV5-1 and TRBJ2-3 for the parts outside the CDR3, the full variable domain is KAGVTQTPRYLIKTRGQQVTLSCSPISGHRSVSWYQQTPGQGLQFLFEYFSETQRNKGNFPGRFSGRQFSNSRSEMNVSTLELGDSALYLCASSLRQKQDTQYFGPGTRLTVL.